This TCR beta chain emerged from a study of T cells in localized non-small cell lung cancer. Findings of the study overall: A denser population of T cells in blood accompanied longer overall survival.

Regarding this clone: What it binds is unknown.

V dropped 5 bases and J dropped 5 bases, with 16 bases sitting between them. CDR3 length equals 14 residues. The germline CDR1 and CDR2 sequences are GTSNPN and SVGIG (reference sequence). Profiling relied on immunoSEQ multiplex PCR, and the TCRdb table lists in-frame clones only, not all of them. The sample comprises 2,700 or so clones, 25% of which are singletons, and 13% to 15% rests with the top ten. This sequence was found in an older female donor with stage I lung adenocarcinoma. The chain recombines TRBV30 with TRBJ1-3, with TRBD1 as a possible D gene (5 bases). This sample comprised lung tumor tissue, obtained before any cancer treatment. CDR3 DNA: TGTGCCTGGGATCAGGGACGGGGTCGAAACACCATATATTTT. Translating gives CAWDQGRGRNTIYF.